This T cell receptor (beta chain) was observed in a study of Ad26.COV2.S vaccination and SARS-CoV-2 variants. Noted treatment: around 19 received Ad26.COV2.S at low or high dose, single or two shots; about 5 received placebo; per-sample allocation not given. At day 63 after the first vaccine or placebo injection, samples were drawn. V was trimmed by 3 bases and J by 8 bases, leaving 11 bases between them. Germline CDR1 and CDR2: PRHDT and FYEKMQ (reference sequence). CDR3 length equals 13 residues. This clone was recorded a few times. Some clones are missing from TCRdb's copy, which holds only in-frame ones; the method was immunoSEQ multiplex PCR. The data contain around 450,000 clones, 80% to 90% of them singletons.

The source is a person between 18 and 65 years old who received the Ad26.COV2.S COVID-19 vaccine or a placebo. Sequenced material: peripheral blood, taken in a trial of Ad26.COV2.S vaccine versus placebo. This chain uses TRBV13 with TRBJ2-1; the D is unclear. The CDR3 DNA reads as TGTGCCAGCAGCTTGTGGGGTATCCATGAGCAGTTCTTC. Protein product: CASSLWGIHEQFF.